The following is a T cell receptor (beta chain) sequence with its context. This clone was seen just once. Its antigen remains undetermined. Qualities for individual bases were not recorded, and no much larger clone is one base off. The CDR3 regions of human TCRbeta chains were analyzed by immunosequencing. In the paper's pipeline: Repertoire TCRs were matched against a reference library of SARS-CoV-2-specific TCRs generated with the MIRA antigen-specificity platform. Breadth meant the fraction of unique TCRs that were SARS-CoV-2-associated, whereas depth meant the fraction of total T cells that were SARS-CoV-2-associated. Using the MIRA data, each spike-specific TCR was mapped to the spike region that the TCR reacts to and placed in a CD4 or CD8 class. Log10-transformed breadth and depth values were compared by one-way ANOVA with Sidak's multiple comparisons tests. TCRdb took over this immuneACCESS table, retaining in-frame rearrangements with V and J assigned. Such tables are incomplete; in checked studies, under half of the missing clones stem from an unresolved V gene, and the remainder is unexplained. The V and J calls and the clone size are those of that table, but D and trimming were determined from the DNA. Recorded for this sample are around 150,000 clones; 94% of them occurred a single time. Over 0.95% of the sample comes from the top ten.

Taken with the paper, the label for time point translates to: baseline before first vaccination. Samples from vaccinated people were obtained from the UK trials COV001 and COV002, which included a single-blind randomized controlled phase 2/3 trial of AZD1222 (ChAdOx1 nCoV-19) in healthy adults. Trial participant PBMC samples were collected at day 0 and day 28 after the second dose for TCRbeta chain sequencing. These data originate in a study of T cell responses to AZD1222 COVID-19 vaccine (dated by TCRdb to the early 2020s). Regarding the research as a whole: AZD1222 recipients whose second dose came at about 4 weeks and those whose second dose came at about 12 weeks were combined into one group, since spike-specific TCR depth and breadth did not differ between the two schedules. TCR sequencing covered some 250 trial participants: about 210 given two doses of AZD1222 and approximately 26 given two doses of MenACWY control vaccine. Trial participants were enrolled into age subgroups of 18-55, 56-69 and 70-plus years, which contained around 150, 28 and 57 TCR-sequenced participants, respectively. Overall study outcomes, separate from this receptor: In the small 56-69-year group, the increase in depth fell short of significance, most likely because of low power. Conclusions about previously exposed vaccinees were limited because only six AZD1222 recipients were SARS-CoV-2 seropositive at baseline. Nearly half of unique spike-specific TCRs reportedly recognized epitopes outside regions mutated in the B.1.351 and B.1.1.7 variants. Participants were mostly white British, with more females than males. The authors suggested clonal diversity may have been underestimated. CD4 TCRs associated with the vaccine covered the entire spike protein, and the dominant responses were in regions 160-218 and 743-854. Because no day 14 peak-response samples were available, the repertoires could be characterized only after the peak T cell response. Spike-specific TCR breadth and depth rose significantly after two AZD1222 doses compared with day 0 and with MenACWY recipients.

The germline V gene gives CDR1 as MNHEY and CDR2 as SVGAGI. A distance of 14 bases separates the germline ends of V and J, which lose 5 bases and 4 bases respectively. The cysteine opens and the phenylalanine closes a CDR3 of 14 amino acids. Of the read, only the CDR3 DNA is kept; its 42 bases are in frame from base 1. This sequence originates from an adult in good health. The sample here was peripheral blood, taken on day 0 of AZD1222 vaccination. Recombination joined TRBV6-5 with TRBJ1-2; the D gene lacks a confident call. Read as DNA, the sequence is TGTGCCAGCAGTACAGACTACGCGGCCTATGGCTACACCTTC. It specifies CASSTDYAAYGYTF.